Listed here are 10 T cell receptor beta chains from one sample, sequenced in a study of blood T cell repertoires in COVID-19. Profiling relied on immunoSEQ multiplex PCR, and the TCRdb table lists in-frame clones only, not all of them. The table has about 160,000 clones, about 90% seen once; the top ten hold 3.5% to 5%. The material sequenced was peripheral blood. These receptors were collected from a woman aged 60 to 75 with active or convalescent COVID-19.

Here the CDR3 DNA reads TGTGCCTGGAGACGACAGCCGAACACTGAAGCTTTCTTT. The encoded protein is CAWRRQPNTEAFF. The V call is TRBV30, the J call TRBJ1-1; tentative D call: TRBD1 (5 bases). In germline, CDR1 is GTSNPN, CDR2 SVGIG (reference sequence). The V gene lost 3 bases and the J gene lost 1 base, with 9 bases spanning the gap. This CDR3 is built from 13 residues.

The CDR3 sequence: CASSLDQTQQAFF. The CDR3 DNA is TGTGCCAGCAGCTTAGACCAGACACAACAGGCTTTCTTT. The chain carries TRBV11-3 and TRBJ1-1; D unresolved. V was clipped by 0 bases and J by 11 bases, with 13 bases between them. Germline CDR1 reads SGHNT; CDR2 reads YENEEA. The CDR3 is 13 residues long.

The CDR3, as DNA: TGTGCCAGTAGTATTGCGGGTGGCTACACCTTC. This gives the protein CASSIAGGYTF. The chain employs TRBV19 and TRBJ1-2; D remains unclear. Germline-derived CDR1 and CDR2 are LNHDA and SQIVND (reference sequence). Trimming cost V 3 bases and J 7 bases, with 6 bases left between them. The CDR3 runs to 11 residues.

This chain uses TRBV4-3 with TRBJ2-3; 9 bases are shared with TRBD2. This CDR3 has 18 residues. The ends lost 3 bases at V and 5 bases at J; junction bases unmatched: 15. Germline lookup yields CDR1 LGHNA and CDR2 YSLEER. CDR3 nucleotides: TGCGCCAGCAGCCAGGGGCAGCGGGGGGAAGGGGGTGGAGATACGCAGTATTTT. Protein: CASSQGQRGEGGGDTQYF.

This clone was seen a single time. The rearrangement links TRBV7-2 to TRBJ2-3, with 12 positions matching TRBD2. Germline V gene lookup returns CDR1 SGHTA and CDR2 FQGNSA. The CDR3 totals 15 residues. The ends lost 6 bases at V and 4 bases at J; junction bases unmatched: 5. In nucleotides, the CDR3 is TGTGCCAGCAGGTTACTAGCGGGGGGCCCAGATACGCAGTATTTT. The encoded protein is CASRLLAGGPDTQYF.

The chain joins TRBV7-2 to TRBJ1-4; no clear D. The V gene's germline CDR1 is SGHTA and CDR2 FQGNSA. V lost 5 bases and J 10 bases, leaving 11 bases between the germline ends. This CDR3 comprises 12 residues. Here the CDR3 reads CASSPQVGKLFF. The DNA of the CDR3 is TGTGCCAGCAGCCCTCAGGTTGGAAAACTGTTTTTT. Combining the CDR3 with reference TRBV7-2 and TRBJ1-4 gives the whole variable domain GAGVSQSPSNKVTEKGKDVELRCDPISGHTALYWYRQSLGQGLEFLIYFQGNSAPDKSGLPSDRFSAERTGGSVSTLTIQRTQQEDSAVYLCASSPQVGKLFFGSGTQLSVL.

In nucleotides, the CDR3 is TGTGCCATCAGTGAGTCGGGAAACAGGGCTAGCTCTGGGGCCAACGTCCTGACTTTC. It translates to CAISESGNRASSGANVLTF. This chain links TRBV10-3 with TRBJ2-6; possibly TRBD1 for D (6 bases). V gave up 0 bases and J gave up 0 bases, with 15 bases separating them. CDR3 length: 19 residues. Germline V gives CDR1 ENHRY, CDR2 SYGVKD.

CDR3 in amino acids: CAWSANYEQYF. As DNA, the CDR3 is TGTGCCTGGAGCGCTAACTACGAGCAGTACTTC. This chain connects TRBV30 to TRBJ2-7; D remains ambiguous. Germline V CDR1 and CDR2: GTSNPN, SVGIG (reference sequence). This CDR3 spans 11 amino acids. Between the trimmed V and J ends, which lost 3 bases and 3 bases, there was a span of 6 bases.

The rearrangement links TRBV7-2 to TRBJ2-2; perhaps TRBD1 as D (5 bases). The CDR3 runs 13 residues. Germline V CDR1 and CDR2: SGHTA, FQGNSA. Trimming removed 5 bases from V and 6 bases from J, with 10 bases in between. CDR3 amino acids: CASSPRQSGELFF. The DNA of the CDR3 is TGTGCCAGCAGCCCGAGACAGTCCGGGGAGCTGTTTTTT.

The chain uses TRBV4-1 and TRBJ1-5; the match to TRBD1 covers 7 bases. Germline trimming cut 1 base from V and 1 base from J; bases unmatched to any gene: 1. This CDR3 contains 15 residues. CDR1 and CDR2 (germline): MGHRA, YSYEKL. Written as DNA, the CDR3 is TGCGCCAGCAGCCAAGCGACAGGGAGCAATCAGCCCCAGCATTTT. The encoded protein is CASSQATGSNQPQHF.